This T cell receptor beta chain was profiled in a study of blood T cell repertoires in COVID-19 (TCRdb year 2020). Study-level background: Samples covering the acute and convalescent phases of COVID-19 were provided by collaborators in the United States, Italy and Spain. The prospective study material was composed of cDNA or gDNA derived from T cells, B-cell-depleted T cells, or PBMCs. Subjects who had been exposed to COVID-19, were actively infected with it, or had recovered from it provided the deeply sampled blood TCRbeta repertoires that made up the dataset. The repertoires were released in a freely available public database intended as a resource for research on the immune response to SARS-CoV-2. Samples were obtained from the ongoing ImmuneRACE study (first 160 participants) and from 1,200 or so subjects provided by 6 global collaborators. A de-identified subject ID, COVID-19 status, age in years and sex were almost always included in the sample metadata. Where available, HLA class I and class II types were obtained from metadata supplied by the sample provider rather than from assay-based typing.

V sheds 3 bases and J sheds 9 bases, leaving 5 bases between their ends. The CDR3 measures 11 amino acids from cysteine to phenylalanine. The kept DNA is CDR3 alone, 33 bases in frame from the first base. The germline V gene specifies MDHEN as CDR1 and SYDVKM as CDR2. One collaborating source in Seattle enrolled patients during active infection and followed them longitudinally through the course of disease. The collaborating institutions used their own protocols to collect whole blood in K2EDTA tubes. For TCRbeta analysis, collaborators shipped samples in one of three forms: frozen whole blood, isolated PBMCs, or DNA extracted from either of those sample types. As concerns this clone: The specificity of this receptor is unknown. Base qualities are missing; no much larger clone stands one base away.

TCRbeta CDR3 regions were amplified from genomic DNA by means of the immunoSEQ Assay, a bias-controlled multiplex PCR. The paper's data handling went like this. The number of nucleated cells in each sample was estimated from the amplification of reference gene primers within the assay. To quantify the absolute abundance of each unique TCRbeta CDR3 rearrangement, sequence reads were collapsed and filtered. For each sample, productive Simpson clonality was calculated as the square root of Simpson's diversity index over productive rearrangements. TCRdb carries this immuneACCESS record with in-frame sequences only. Its versions omit some clonotypes, under half of them owing to an unresolved V gene in the studies checked, with the rest unexplained. The V and J calls and the clone size are those of that table, but D and trimming were determined from the DNA. This sample has almost 200,000 clones in its table, and about 82% of those were observed once. About 0.91% of the sample is held by the ten biggest clonotypes.

What the authors observed across the whole study: The quantity of clinical and demographic metadata differed by source and by participant and was supplied without curation.

Sequenced material: peripheral blood. The V gene is TRBV28 and the J gene is TRBJ2-2, with the D gene call left open. This TCR was sampled from a man aged 60-69 years with COVID-19, enrolled during active disease. CDR3 protein: CASSLRRELFF. The base sequence is TGTGCCAGCAGTTTGAGGAGGGAGCTGTTTTTT.